This T cell receptor beta chain was obtained from a study of OX40 agonist ivuxolimab in advanced cancers. On the study more broadly: Each dose-escalation patient presented with hepatocellular carcinoma, melanoma, renal cell or head and neck cancer.

With respect to this clone: Its antigen is not identified.

Findings of the study overall: CD4+ T cells averaged fewer expanded clones than CD8+ T cells.

Measured with immunoSEQ multiplex PCR; TCRdb has only the in-frame clones, and not every one. The sample records roughly 64,000 clones, 87% being singletons. CDR1 is SQVTM and CDR2 is ANQGSEA in the germline V gene. The V segment lost 7 bases and the J segment 3 bases; nucleotides outside the gene matches: 6. The CDR3 extends over 13 amino acids. The material was CD4+ or CD8+ T cells sorted from blood, obtained in a trial of the OX40 agonist ivuxolimab. The receptor comes from an adult with an advanced solid tumor such as melanoma, head and neck, liver or kidney cancer. V and J are TRBV29-1 and TRBJ2-1, with 7 bases aligning to TRBD2. This chain's CDR3 is CSAWTRFYNEQFF. CDR3 DNA: TGCAGCGCTTGGACTAGATTCTACAATGAGCAGTTCTTC.